The clone carrying this T cell receptor (beta chain) was recorded many times. The data were taken from a study of Graves' ophthalmopathy and Graves' hyperthyroidism. TCR beta CDR3 amplification used RNA transcripts. First-round RT-PCR relied on HTBI primers, and a second-round multiplex PCR came next. One entry per CDR3 protein, called by TCRdb with MiXCR from the multiplex PCR reads. The data show some 370,000 distinct CDR3 sequences, approximately 18% seen once. The TCR sequence derives from an adult woman with stable Graves' hyperthyroidism. Input material: peripheral blood.

This CDR3 is CASIARTGELGNTIYF. In DNA form, the CDR3 reads TGTGCCAGCATAGCCAGGACAGGGGAGCTCGGAAACACCATATATTTT. V is TRBV6-1 and J is TRBJ1-3; 9 positions agree with TRBD1. Germline CDR1 reads MNHNS; CDR2 reads SASEGT. The junction had 11 bases not matched to a gene; V was cut back by 7 bases and J by 4 bases. The length of the CDR3 is 16 residues.